Each of the 31 T cell receptor beta chains below was sequenced from the same sample in a study of cytomegalovirus exposure and HLA in healthy donors. The PCR had 60 Vbeta and 13 Jbeta primers. Produced via immunoSEQ multiplex PCR; TCRdb's table is partial and in-frame only. This table has about 140,000 clones, around 81% appearing once. Sequencing was done on a sample of PBMCs. The receptors derive from a man aged 40-50 years in good health and CMV-seropositive.

V is TRBV6-1 and J is TRBJ1-4; D perhaps matches TRBD1 (5 bases). The germline gives CDR1 MNHNS, CDR2 SASEGT. The CDR3 loop spans 13 amino acids. With 5 bases removed from V and 10 bases from J, the gap between germline ends came to 14 bases. The CDR3 spells CASSSQAVGKLFF. DNA for the CDR3: TGTGCCAGCAGTTCACAGGCCGTGGGAAAACTGTTTTTT.

This clone was seen only a few times. V and J are TRBV7-2 and TRBJ2-5; D may be TRBD2 (6 bases). V was shortened by 4 bases and J by 5 bases, with 17 bases between the two germline ends. The CDR3 has 15 residues. CDR1 and CDR2 from the germline V gene are SGHTA and FQGNSA. DNA for the CDR3: TGTGCCAGCAGCTCCCTTTCGGGAGTGGTTGAGACCCAGTACTTC. The encoded protein is CASSSLSGVVETQYF.

This clone came up a few times. The gene calls are TRBV9 and TRBJ2-1; TRBD2 aligns across 13 bases. With 3 bases clipped from V and 5 bases from J, the junction kept 5 bases outside the gene matches. CDR3 length: 16 amino acids. Germline V gene data show CDR1 as SGDLS and CDR2 as YYNGEE. CDR3: CASSARTSGSHNEQFF. As DNA, the CDR3 is TGTGCCAGCAGCGCCCGGACTAGCGGGAGCCACAATGAGCAGTTCTTC. The variable domain in full, completed from reference TRBV9 and TRBJ2-1, reads DSGVTQTPKHLITATGQRVTLRCSPRSGDLSVYWYQQSLDQGLQFLIQYYNGEERAKGNILERFSAQQFPDLHSELNLSSLELGDSALYFCASSARTSGSHNEQFFGPGTRLTVL.

The V gene is TRBV6-5, the J gene TRBJ1-2; 8 bases match TRBD1. This CDR3 has 14 residues. Germline trimming cut 5 bases from V and 8 bases from J; bases unmatched to any gene: 10. Germline V lookup: CDR1 MNHEY, CDR2 SVGAGI. This CDR3 is CASSRERQGLGYTF. DNA of the CDR3: TGTGCCAGCAGTCGGGAAAGACAGGGGCTAGGCTACACCTTC.

There are a few counts of this clone. The chain couples TRBV2 to TRBJ2-7, with 12 bases identical to TRBD2. The V and J ends lost 7 bases and 5 bases, in that order; junction bases with no gene match: 12. Germline CDR1 SNHLY, CDR2 FYNNEI. The CDR3 is 16 residues long. The CDR3 DNA reads TGTGCCAGCATAAGACTAGCGGGGGTGATCCCTGACGAGCAGTACTTC. Its translation is CASIRLAGVIPDEQYF.

The chain uses TRBV7-9 and TRBJ1-4; D gene unclear. CDR1 is SEHNR, CDR2 FQNEAQ, per germline (reference sequence). The CDR3 has 13 residues. V lost 8 bases and J 5 bases, leaving 12 bases between the germline ends. The CDR3 loop reads CASLGSMNEKLFF. As DNA, the CDR3 is TGTGCCAGCCTAGGGAGCATGAATGAAAAACTGTTTTTT.

This clone was detected only once. The rearrangement links TRBV11-2 to TRBJ1-3, with D uncertain. Germline loops: CDR1 SGHAT, CDR2 FQNNGV. The CDR3 has 16 residues. Trimming shortened V by 2 bases and J by 4 bases, and 15 bases separated the two germline ends. CDR3 nucleotide sequence: TGTGCCAGCAGCTTACGTGCGGGGTTTGGAGGAAACACCATATATTTT. This gives the protein CASSLRAGFGGNTIYF.

This chain connects TRBV6-6 to TRBJ1-4; D not certain. The germline V gene has CDR1 MNHNY and CDR2 SVGAGI (reference sequence). Trimming removed 0 bases from V and 0 bases from J, with 8 bases in between. This CDR3 region has 16 residues. CDR3 bases: TGTGCCAGCAGTTACTCGAGGCAGTCAACTAATGAAAAACTGTTTTTT. It specifies CASSYSRQSTNEKLFF.

In DNA, the CDR3 is TGCGCCAGCAGCCAAGGAATGGGGCCCTCCTACGAGCAGTACTTC. Its translation: CASSQGMGPSYEQYF. The V and J genes are TRBV4-3 and TRBJ2-7, with D perhaps TRBD1 (5 bases). The CDR3 is made up of 15 amino acids. V lost 1 base and J lost 0, with 10 bases in between. Germline V gene data show CDR1 as LGHNA and CDR2 as YSLEER.

This clone is a singleton in its sample. V usage is TRBV15 and J usage is TRBJ2-4; 9 bases are shared with TRBD1. The J segment lost 4 bases and the V segment lost 7 bases, leaving 8 bases of the junction unmatched. Looked up from germline, CDR1 is LNHNV and CDR2 is YYDKDF (reference sequence). The CDR3 covers 15 residues. The CDR3 loop is CATTLLGQGKNIQYF. CDR3 sequence (DNA): TGTGCCACCACCCTATTGGGACAGGGAAAAAACATTCAGTACTTC.

The V gene is TRBV11-2, the J gene TRBJ1-1; no clear D. The CDR3 has 17 residues. From germline, CDR1 is SGHAT and CDR2 FQNNGV. Trimming removed 5 bases from V and 0 bases from J, with 19 bases in between. Here the CDR3 reads CASSARPGKLLNTEAFF. CDR3 DNA: TGTGCCAGCAGCGCTCGACCGGGGAAGCTTTTGAACACTGAAGCTTTCTTT.

The chain links TRBV11-2 to TRBJ2-7; 9 bases map to TRBD1. The CDR3 spans 15 residues. Trimming removed 5 bases from V and 1 base from J; junction bases left unmatched: 6. Germline CDR1 reads SGHAT; CDR2 reads FQNNGV. The CDR3 here is CASSAGTGRSYEQYF. In DNA form, the CDR3 reads TGTGCCAGCAGCGCGGGGACAGGGAGGTCCTACGAGCAGTACTTC.

This clone came up a few times. V is TRBV6-5 and J is TRBJ1-1; TRBD1 is a possible D gene (5 bases). Between the trimmed V and J ends, which lost 2 bases and 7 bases, there was a span of 11 bases. Germline loops: CDR1 MNHEY, CDR2 SVGAGI. The length of the CDR3 is 13 residues. In DNA, the CDR3 is TGTGCCAGCAGTTACGATAAGGGGATTGAAGCTTTCTTT. Protein: CASSYDKGIEAFF.

This chain joins TRBV5-1 and TRBJ1-2, with D possibly being TRBD1 (5 bases). V shed 4 bases and J shed 4 bases, with 11 bases lying between them. Per germline, CDR1 SGHRS and CDR2 YFSETQ. CDR3 length: 13 amino acids. The CDR3 region is CASSHQGSYGYTF. Here the CDR3 DNA reads TGCGCCAGCAGCCATCAGGGCAGCTATGGCTACACCTTC.

This chain links TRBV11-2 with TRBJ2-7, with D hard to call. Trimming left V 5 bases short and J 1 base short, with 9 bases between. This CDR3 contains 13 residues. The germline V gene encodes CDR1 SGHAT and CDR2 FQNNGV. The CDR3 here is CASSPSGSYEQYF. The CDR3 nucleotides are TGTGCCAGCAGCCCCAGTGGTTCCTACGAGCAGTACTTC.

V gene TRBV28 combines with J gene TRBJ1-4; no clear D. Germline V CDR1 and CDR2: MDHEN, SYDVKM. V gave up 5 bases and J gave up 6 bases, with 19 bases separating them. The CDR3 is 16 residues long. The CDR3 DNA reads TGTGCCAGCAGTCCATTTGGACGGACTATCGATGAAAAACTGTTTTTT. This translates into CASSPFGRTIDEKLFF.

This chain joins TRBV18 and TRBJ1-6, with TRBD1 identical over 8 bases. The CDR3 has 15 amino acids. CDR1 and CDR2 (germline): KGHSH, LQKENI. Trimming cost V 2 bases and J 6 bases; bases outside gene matches: 3. In DNA, the CDR3 is TGTGCCAGCTCACCAGTTGACAGGGGTAATTCACCCCTCCACTTT. Its protein product is CASSPVDRGNSPLHF.

V gene TRBV7-6 combines with J gene TRBJ2-7, with D maybe TRBD2 (6 bases). This CDR3 has 18 amino acids. The V gene's germline CDR1 is SGHVS and CDR2 FNYEAQ. Trimming stripped 5 bases from V and 0 bases from J, with 23 bases between. The CDR3: CASSPESTGLSSSYEQYF. The DNA of the CDR3 is TGTGCCAGCAGCCCAGAATCTACGGGACTCTCGAGCTCCTACGAGCAGTACTTC.

The rearrangement links TRBV5-1 to TRBJ1-5, with TRBD1 matching 7 bases. J gave up 4 bases and V 0 bases, and 4 bases lay outside the gene matches. The CDR3 loop spans 15 amino acids. The germline gives CDR1 SGHRS, CDR2 YFSETQ. In DNA, the CDR3 is TGCGCCAGCAGCTTGGGGGACAGCGAAAATCAGCCCCAGCATTTT. It is translated as CASSLGDSENQPQHF.

This clone showed up just a few times. V is TRBV29-1 and J is TRBJ2-5; possible D gene TRBD2, 5 bases. Trimming removed 2 bases from V and 2 bases from J, with 6 bases in between. The CDR3 runs to 12 residues. The germline CDR1 and CDR2 sequences are SQVTM and ANQGSEA. CDR3 nucleotides: TGCAGCGTTGAAAGGAGGCAAGAGACCCAGTACTTC. This sequence encodes CSVERRQETQYF.

The chain combines TRBV18 with TRBJ1-1, with 7 bases that match TRBD1. Per the germline V gene, CDR1 is KGHSH and CDR2 is LQKENI. V dropped 0 bases and J dropped 3; count of bases not matched to a gene: 4. The CDR3 loop spans 15 amino acids. CDR3 bases: TGTGCCAGCTCACCACCGCAGGGGGAGTACACTGAAGCTTTCTTT. Its protein product is CASSPPQGEYTEAFF.

The chain recombines TRBV14 with TRBJ2-1, with TRBD2 matching over 8 bases. Per germline, CDR1 SGHDN and CDR2 FVKESK. The CDR3 is 14 residues long. Germline trimming cut 8 bases from V and 0 bases from J; bases unmatched to any gene: 3. The CDR3 DNA is TGTGCCAGCGGAAGCGGGGGCTCCTACAATGAGCAGTTCTTC. Encoded protein: CASGSGGSYNEQFF.

The J gene is TRBJ2-6, the V gene TRBV6-1, with 11 bases aligning to TRBD2. Germline assignment: CDR1 MNHNS and CDR2 SASEGT. The CDR3 has 18 residues. Trimming took 4 bases from V and 1 from J; bases not matched to a gene: 6. The CDR3 region has the DNA TGTGCCAGCAGTGTAGCGGGAGGGCTCGGATCTGGGGCCAACGTCCTGACTTTC. Amino acids: CASSVAGGLGSGANVLTF.

V and J are TRBV29-1 and TRBJ2-5; 9 nucleotides agree with TRBD1. The assigned J gene may be wrong: the sequence end matches TRBJ2-7 better. Germline CDR1 and CDR2: SQVTM and ANQGSEA. The CDR3 spans 14 residues. The CDR3 region is CSVVGDRVSYEQYF. The CDR3 DNA reads TGCAGCGTTGTGGGGGACAGGGTCTCCTACGAGCAGTACTTC.

V is TRBV11-3 and J is TRBJ2-5; a weak D match, TRBD1 (6 bases). The CDR3 covers 13 residues. Germline assignment: CDR1 SGHNT and CDR2 YENEEA. V was clipped by 2 bases and J by 5 bases, with 9 bases between them. In nucleotides, the CDR3 is TGTGCCAGCAGCTTAAGAAGGGGGGAGACCCAGTACTTC. Protein: CASSLRRGETQYF.

The gene calls are TRBV2 and TRBJ2-7; TRBD2 aligns across 7 bases. With V trimmed by 4 bases and J by 6 bases, 18 bases remained unmatched. This CDR3 region has 17 residues. Germline V gene lookup returns CDR1 SNHLY and CDR2 FYNNEI. CDR3 sequence reads: CASSGSGGLAERGEQYF. The CDR3 bases are TGTGCCAGCAGTGGTTCAGGTGGGCTAGCGGAAAGGGGCGAGCAGTACTTC.

The table lists this clone with a count of one. This chain joins TRBV28 and TRBJ1-2; 12 nucleotides align to TRBD1. CDR3 length: 16 amino acids. The germline V gene has CDR1 MDHEN and CDR2 SYDVKM. The V and J ends lost 5 bases and 4 bases, in that order; junction bases with no gene match: 8. The CDR3, as DNA: TGTGCCAGCAGTGCCGCCGGGACAGGGGGCCTCTATGGCTACACCTTC. Translating it yields CASSAAGTGGLYGYTF.

The J gene is TRBJ2-5, the V gene TRBV9, with 12 bases matching TRBD2. The V segment lost 0 bases and the J segment 5 bases; nucleotides outside the gene matches: 8. CDR1 is SGDLS, CDR2 YYNGEE, per germline. This CDR3 has 17 residues. The CDR3 is CASSVGLAGAGGETQYF. As DNA, the CDR3 is TGTGCCAGCAGCGTAGGACTAGCGGGGGCGGGGGGGGAGACCCAGTACTTC.

The chain recombines TRBV5-6 with TRBJ1-2, with 8 bases aligning to TRBD1. CDR1 and CDR2 from the germline V gene are SGHDT and YYEEEE. The ends lost 0 bases at V and 8 bases at J; junction bases unmatched: 9. The CDR3 has 15 residues. CDR3 nucleotide sequence: TGTGCCAGCAGCTTGGTCGGCAGGGGGCAAGGAGGCTACACCTTC. Its protein product is CASSLVGRGQGGYTF.

The J gene is TRBJ1-3, the V gene TRBV6-5, with D uncertain. Germline CDR1 is MNHEY and CDR2 is SVGAGI. Trimming took off 4 bases at V and 6 bases at J, with 13 bases between the two ends. The CDR3 is 14 residues long. The chain's CDR3 is CASSSDPGENTIYF. CDR3 in DNA: TGTGCCAGCAGTTCGGACCCCGGGGAAAACACCATATATTTT.

The chain joins TRBV9 to TRBJ1-2; TRBD1 aligns across 9 bases. This CDR3 spans 15 amino acids. The trim removed 2 bases at V and 0 bases at J, leaving 2 bases unmatched. The germline V gene has CDR1 SGDLS and CDR2 YYNGEE. The CDR3 DNA follows: TGTGCCAGCAGCGTGGGGACAGGGACTAACTATGGCTACACCTTC. Amino acids: CASSVGTGTNYGYTF.